The present T cell receptor (beta chain) was sequenced within a study of response to subunit inactivated influenza vaccine. Notes on the study in general: New T cells are recruited in small numbers by each seasonal influenza vaccination, according to the authors' suggestion.

One entry per CDR3 protein, called by TCRdb with MiXCR from the RT-PCR reads. This sample carries 290,000 or so distinct CDR3 sequences, roughly 22% of them seen once, and the ten largest clones take over 9%. This clonotype came up many times. Its antigen is undetermined. V lost 0 bases to trimming and J lost 5 bases, with 8 bases between them. The CDR3 runs 13 residues. Germline V lookup: CDR1 SGHRS, CDR2 YFSETQ. The sequencing here drew on PBMCs from blood, taken 21 months after vaccination. The clonotype originates from a man between 50 and 69 years old who received an inactivated influenza vaccine. The V gene is TRBV5-1, the J gene TRBJ1-1; unclear D gene. In DNA form, the CDR3 reads TGCGCCAGCAGCTTGGAAGTAGGTACTGAAGCTTTCTTT. Protein: CASSLEVGTEAFF.